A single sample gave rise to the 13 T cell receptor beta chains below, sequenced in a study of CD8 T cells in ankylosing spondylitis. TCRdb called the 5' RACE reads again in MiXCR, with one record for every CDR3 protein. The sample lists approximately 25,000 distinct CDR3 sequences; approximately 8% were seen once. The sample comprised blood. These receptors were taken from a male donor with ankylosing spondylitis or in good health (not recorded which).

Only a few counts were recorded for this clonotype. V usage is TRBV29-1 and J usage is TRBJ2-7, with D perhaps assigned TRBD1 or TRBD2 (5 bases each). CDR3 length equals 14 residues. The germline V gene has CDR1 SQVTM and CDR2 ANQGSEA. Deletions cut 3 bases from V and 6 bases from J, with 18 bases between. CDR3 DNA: TGCAGCGTTGACGGCCGGCTGAGGGGATTCGAGCAGTACGTC. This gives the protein CSVDGRLRGFEQYV.

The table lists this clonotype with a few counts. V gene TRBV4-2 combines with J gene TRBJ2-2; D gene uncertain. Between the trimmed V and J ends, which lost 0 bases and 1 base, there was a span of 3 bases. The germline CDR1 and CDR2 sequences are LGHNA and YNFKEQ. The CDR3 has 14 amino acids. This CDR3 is CASSQDENTGELFF. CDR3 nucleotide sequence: TGTGCCAGCAGCCAAGATGAGAACACCGGGGAGCTGTTTTTT.

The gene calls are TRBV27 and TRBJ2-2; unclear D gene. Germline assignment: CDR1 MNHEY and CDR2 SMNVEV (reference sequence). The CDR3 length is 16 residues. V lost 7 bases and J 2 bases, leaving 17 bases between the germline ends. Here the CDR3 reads CASKAIDTINTGELFF. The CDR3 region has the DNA TGTGCCAGCAAGGCCATTGATACGATTAACACCGGGGAGCTGTTTTTT.

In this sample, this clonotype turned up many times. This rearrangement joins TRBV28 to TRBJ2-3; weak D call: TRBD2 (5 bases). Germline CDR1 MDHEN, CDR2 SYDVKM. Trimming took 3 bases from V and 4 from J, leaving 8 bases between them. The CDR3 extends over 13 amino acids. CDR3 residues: CASSFVGADTQYF. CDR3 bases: TGTGCCAGCAGTTTCGTGGGAGCAGATACGCAGTATTTT. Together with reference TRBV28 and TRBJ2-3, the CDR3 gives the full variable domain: DVKVTQSSRYLVKRTGEKVFLECVQDMDHENMFWYRQDPGLGLRLIYFSYDVKMKEKGDIPEGYSVSREKKERFSLILESASTNQTSMYLCASSFVGADTQYFGPGTRLTVL.

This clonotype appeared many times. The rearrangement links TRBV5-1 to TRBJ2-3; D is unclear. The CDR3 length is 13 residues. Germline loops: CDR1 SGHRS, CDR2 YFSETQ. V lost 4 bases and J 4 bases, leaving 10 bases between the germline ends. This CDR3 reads CASSDRSADTQYF. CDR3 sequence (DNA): TGCGCCAGCAGCGATAGATCCGCAGATACGCAGTATTTT.

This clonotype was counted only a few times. The CDR3 protein is CSVVYNAYEQYF. CDR3 bases: TGCAGCGTTGTGTACAATGCCTACGAGCAGTACTTC. The rearrangement joins TRBV29-1 to TRBJ2-7; D not resolved. Trimming took 4 bases from V and 2 from J, leaving 9 bases between them. Germline V gene data show CDR1 as SQVTM and CDR2 as ANQGSEA. The CDR3 contains 12 residues.

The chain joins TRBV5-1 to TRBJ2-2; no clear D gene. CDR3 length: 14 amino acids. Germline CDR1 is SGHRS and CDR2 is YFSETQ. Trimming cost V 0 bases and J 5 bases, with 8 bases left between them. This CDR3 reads CASSLEVRTGELFF. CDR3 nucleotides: TGCGCCAGCAGCTTGGAGGTCCGGACCGGGGAGCTGTTTTTT.

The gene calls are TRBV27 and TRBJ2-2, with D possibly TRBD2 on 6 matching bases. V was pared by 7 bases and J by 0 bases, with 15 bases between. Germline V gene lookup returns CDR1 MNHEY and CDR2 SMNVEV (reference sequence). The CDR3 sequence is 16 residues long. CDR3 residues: CASIIPGLPNTGELFF. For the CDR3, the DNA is TGTGCCAGCATAATACCGGGACTTCCGAACACCGGGGAGCTGTTTTTT.

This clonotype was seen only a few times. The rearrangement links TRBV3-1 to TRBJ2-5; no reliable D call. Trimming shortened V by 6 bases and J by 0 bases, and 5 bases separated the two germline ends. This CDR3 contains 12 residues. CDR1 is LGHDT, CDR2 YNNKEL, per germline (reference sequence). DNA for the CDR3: TGTGCCAGCAGGGGCTACCAAGAGACCCAGTACTTC. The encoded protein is CASRGYQETQYF.

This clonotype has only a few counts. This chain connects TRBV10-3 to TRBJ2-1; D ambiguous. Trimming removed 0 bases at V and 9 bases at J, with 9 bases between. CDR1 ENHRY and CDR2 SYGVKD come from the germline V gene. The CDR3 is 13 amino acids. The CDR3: CAISESSVREQFF. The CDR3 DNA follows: TGTGCCATCAGTGAGTCGTCAGTTCGTGAGCAGTTCTTC.

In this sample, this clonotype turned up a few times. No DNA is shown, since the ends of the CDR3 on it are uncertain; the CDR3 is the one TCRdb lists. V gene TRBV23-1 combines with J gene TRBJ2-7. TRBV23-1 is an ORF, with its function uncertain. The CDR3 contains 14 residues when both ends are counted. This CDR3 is CASSSSRRFDEQYV.

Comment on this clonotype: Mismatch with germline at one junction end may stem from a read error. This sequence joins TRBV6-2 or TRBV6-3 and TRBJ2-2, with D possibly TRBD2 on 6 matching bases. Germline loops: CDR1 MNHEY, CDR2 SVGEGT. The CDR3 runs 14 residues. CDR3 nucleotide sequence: TGTGCCAGCAACCTGGGCCTCCCCACCGGGGGGCTGTTTTTT. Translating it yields CASNLGLPTGGLFF.

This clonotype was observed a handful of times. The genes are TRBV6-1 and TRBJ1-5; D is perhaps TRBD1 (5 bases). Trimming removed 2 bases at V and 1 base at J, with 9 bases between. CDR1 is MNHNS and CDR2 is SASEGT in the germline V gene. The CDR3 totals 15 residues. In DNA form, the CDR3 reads TGTGCCAGCAGTGAACCCAGGGCGAGCAATCAGCCCCAGCATTTT. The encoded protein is CASSEPRASNQPQHF.